This TCR beta chain is from a study of control samples from healthy donors and cancer patients. The CDR3 loop spans 16 amino acids. J lost 9 bases, V lost 1 base, and 14 bases had no gene match. Germline assignment: CDR1 SGDLS and CDR2 YYNGEE. Generated by immunoSEQ multiplex PCR, the TCRdb table keeps only in-frame clones and is missing some. The sample lists 70,000 to 100,000 clones, roughly 91% occurring once. The TCR sequence derives from a man aged 50 to 60 in good health. Material for sequencing was blood. This chain joins TRBV9 and TRBJ1-2, with 8 nucleotides matching TRBD1. The CDR3 loop is CASSVSQGASTGSYTF. CDR3 in DNA: TGTGCCAGCAGCGTAAGCCAGGGGGCATCAACGGGGAGCTACACCTTC.